This entry lists 28 T cell receptor beta chains sequenced from one sample in a study of T-cell reconstitution after alpha-beta-depleted transplantation in children. Unique molecular identifiers were used to barcode this TCRbeta library. TCRdb called the PCR reads again in MiXCR, with one record for every CDR3 protein. The sample has 700,000 to 850,000 distinct CDR3 sequences; roughly 16% are singletons. The source material was PBMCs, mostly from graft donor cells, sampled 360 days after TCRalphabeta/CD19-depleted stem cell transplant. All receptors come from a male patient aged 5 to 17 who had a stem cell transplant for acute lymphoblastic leukemia, so the T cells may come from the graft donor.

This clonotype was detected only a few times. V and J are TRBV5-6 and TRBJ2-2; D is unclear. Trimming took 2 bases from V and 1 from J, leaving 9 bases between them. Germline V gene sequence: CDR1 SGHDT, CDR2 YYEEEE. The CDR3 is 15 amino acids. This CDR3 reads CASSFGYGNTGELFF. The DNA of the CDR3 is TGTGCCAGCAGCTTTGGTTACGGGAACACCGGGGAGCTGTTTTTT.

The table lists this clonotype with many counts. This CDR3 is CASSVRGLGNTEAFF. The CDR3 bases are TGCGCCAGCAGCGTCAGGGGGCTGGGGAACACTGAAGCTTTCTTT. The chain uses TRBV4-1 and TRBJ1-1, with TRBD1 matching 8 bases. V gave up 5 bases and J gave up 1 base; unmatched junction bases: 6. This CDR3 is 15 amino acids long. Germline lookup yields CDR1 MGHRA and CDR2 YSYEKL.

In its sample, this clonotype was seen a few times. The rearrangement links TRBV10-3 to TRBJ1-6; maybe TRBD1 (5 bases). From germline, CDR1 is ENHRY and CDR2 SYGVKD. The CDR3 runs to 13 residues. Trimming stripped 8 bases from V and 10 bases from J, with 15 bases between. CDR3 region: CAIGRGVESPLHF. The CDR3, as DNA: TGTGCCATCGGGCGGGGGGTAGAGTCACCCCTCCACTTT.

The rearrangement joins TRBV5-1 to TRBJ2-7; D may be TRBD2 (6 bases). The CDR3 length is 14 residues. Trimming removed 3 bases from V and 6 bases from J, with 16 bases in between. The germline CDR1 and CDR2 sequences are SGHRS and YFSETQ. The CDR3 DNA is TGCGCCAGCAGCTGGGCCCCGAGGGGAGGCGAGCAGTACTTC. The encoded protein is CASSWAPRGGEQYF.

J is TRBJ2-5 and V is TRBV5-4; 7 positions match TRBD2. The CDR3 length is 15 residues. Looked up from germline, CDR1 is SGHNT and CDR2 is YYREEE (reference sequence). V shed 5 bases and J 4 bases; nucleotides not matched to a gene: 11. CDR3 coding DNA: TGTGCCAGCAGGAGTACGGGGAGGGCCGGAGAGACCCAGTACTTC. Translation: CASRSTGRAGETQYF.

V gene TRBV12-3 or TRBV12-4 combines with J gene TRBJ1-5; D may be TRBD1 (5 bases). The CDR3 contains 14 residues. V lost 2 bases and J 3 bases, leaving 8 bases between the germline ends. The CDR3 sequence: CASSLWTNNQPQHF. CDR3 coding DNA: TGTGCCAGCAGTTTATGGACAAACAATCAGCCCCAGCATTTT.

This chain uses TRBV6-5 with TRBJ1-2, with a possible D match to TRBD1 (6 bases). The CDR3 has 14 residues. Germline values: CDR1 MNHEY, CDR2 SVGAGI. Trimming removed 2 bases from V and 4 bases from J, with 11 bases in between. CDR3 DNA: TGTGCCAGCAGTTACCTCAGGGGCGGCTATGGCTACACCTTC. Translated: CASSYLRGGYGYTF.

Many counts were recorded for this clonotype. The genes are TRBV20-1 and TRBJ2-1; the match to TRBD2 covers 9 bases. V trimming: 1 base; J trimming: 3 bases; junction bases outside the gene matches: 7. This CDR3 is 16 amino acids long. The germline gives CDR1 DFQATT, CDR2 SNEGSKA (reference sequence). In DNA, the CDR3 is TGCAGTGCTAGAGTGGCTAGCGGGACCTTCTACAATGAGCAGTTCTTC. Its protein product is CSARVASGTFYNEQFF.

This clonotype was picked up a small number of times. The V and J genes are TRBV9 and TRBJ2-7; D gene uncertain. This CDR3 spans 14 amino acids. CDR1 and CDR2 from the germline V gene are SGDLS and YYNGEE. V was trimmed by 3 bases and J by 0 bases, leaving 10 bases between them. The CDR3 spells CASSARPSSYEQYF. The CDR3 bases are TGTGCCAGCAGCGCGAGACCCTCCTCCTACGAGCAGTACTTC.

This clonotype was seen many times. The gene calls are TRBV12-3 or TRBV12-4 and TRBJ2-1; D gene unclear. The CDR3 totals 11 residues. V lost 6 bases and J 12 bases, leaving 12 bases between the germline ends. Here the CDR3 DNA reads TGTGCCAGCAGCTCTAGGTTAGGGCAGTTCTTC. Translated, it gives CASSSRLGQFF.

The rearrangement joins TRBV25-1 to TRBJ1-1; D not resolved. V shed 4 bases and J shed 4 bases, with 16 bases lying between them. CDR3 length equals 15 residues. Germline CDR1 is MGHDK and CDR2 is SYGVNS. The CDR3 is CASSVQVGWGTEAFF. Written as DNA, the CDR3 is TGTGCCAGCAGTGTGCAAGTGGGATGGGGCACTGAAGCTTTCTTT.

This clonotype was seen many times. This chain joins TRBV29-1 and TRBJ2-7; 10 bases align to TRBD1. The CDR3 has 13 residues. Germline-derived CDR1 and CDR2 are SQVTM and ANQGSEA. The ends lost 7 bases at V and 5 bases at J; junction bases unmatched: 8. The CDR3 here is CSATDRGSNEQYF. CDR3 nucleotides: TGCAGCGCTACGGACAGGGGGTCGAACGAGCAGTACTTC.

This clonotype was counted only a few times. The rearrangement links TRBV7-8 to TRBJ2-5; 7 nucleotides line up with TRBD2. The CDR3 contains 17 residues. Germline V gives CDR1 SGHVS, CDR2 FQNEAQ. J lost 0 bases, V lost 4 bases, and 11 bases had no gene match. The CDR3 reads CASSYLEAGVYQETQYF. DNA of the CDR3: TGTGCCAGCAGCTATCTCGAGGCGGGAGTGTACCAAGAGACCCAGTACTTC.

The CDR3: CAVGGQAAGGANVLTF. The DNA of the CDR3 is TGCGCCGTAGGGGGACAGGCGGCAGGTGGGGCCAACGTCCTGACTTTC. The chain joins TRBV5-1 to TRBJ2-6; TRBD1 matches at 8 bases. The ends lost 10 bases at V and 3 bases at J; junction bases unmatched: 12. Germline lookup yields CDR1 SGHRS and CDR2 YFSETQ. The CDR3 spans 16 residues.

The gene calls are TRBV11-2 and TRBJ2-2, with 9 bases fitting TRBD1. The germline V gene encodes CDR1 SGHAT and CDR2 FQNNGV. The V and J ends lost 1 base and 2 bases, in that order; junction bases with no gene match: 5. The CDR3 sequence is 17 residues long. CDR3 nucleotides: TGTGCCAGCAGCTTAGCCTGGGGACAGGGAAACACCGGGGAGCTGTTTTTT. Residues: CASSLAWGQGNTGELFF. The variable domain in full, with the rest retrieved from reference TRBV11-2 and TRBJ2-2, is EAGVAQSPRYKIIEKRQSVAFWCNPISGHATLYWYQQILGQGPKLLIQFQNNGVVDDSQLPKDRFSAERLKGVDSTLKIQPAKLEDSAVYLCASSLAWGQGNTGELFFGEGSRLTVL.

This clonotype was detected only a few times. The J gene is TRBJ2-7, the V gene TRBV9, with D hard to call. Per germline, CDR1 SGDLS and CDR2 YYNGEE. CDR3 length equals 13 residues. V lost 4 bases and J 4 bases, leaving 12 bases between the germline ends. CDR3 bases: TGTGCCAGCAGCCCAAGCATAGAATACGAGCAGTACTTC. Protein sequence: CASSPSIEYEQYF.

This chain links TRBV20-1 with TRBJ2-1; D tentatively fits TRBD1 or TRBD2 (5 bases each). Deletions cut 1 base from V and 0 bases from J, with 19 bases between. Per the germline V gene, CDR1 is DFQATT and CDR2 is SNEGSKA (reference sequence). The CDR3 extends over 18 amino acids. CDR3: CSARGLGWGNYSYNEQFF. The CDR3 DNA sequence: TGCAGTGCTAGAGGTCTGGGTTGGGGGAATTACTCCTACAATGAGCAGTTCTTC.

V gene TRBV4-2 combines with J gene TRBJ2-1; tentatively, D is TRBD2 (6 bases). The germline V gene encodes CDR1 LGHNA and CDR2 YNFKEQ. The CDR3 has 14 amino acids. V shed 0 bases and J shed 10 bases, with 13 bases lying between them. The CDR3 DNA reads as TGTGCCAGCAGCCAAGAACTAGCCCCATTGGAGCAGTTCTTC. Protein sequence: CASSQELAPLEQFF.

The V gene is TRBV10-3, the J gene TRBJ2-7; 8 bases fit TRBD2. Germline CDR1 reads ENHRY; CDR2 reads SYGVKD. Trimming removed 10 bases from V and 0 bases from J; junction bases left unmatched: 14. The CDR3 loop spans 16 amino acids. CDR3 protein: CATEPGSGTSSYEQYF. CDR3 DNA sequence: TGTGCCACAGAGCCGGGTAGCGGGACATCCTCCTACGAGCAGTACTTC.

This clonotype was counted ten times or more. The rearrangement joins TRBV12-3 or TRBV12-4 to TRBJ2-7; tentatively, D is TRBD2 (5 bases). Trimming took 6 bases from V and 3 from J, leaving 18 bases between them. There are 15 residues in the CDR3. The CDR3 DNA is TGTGCCAGCAGGACCGGGATAGATTCGGACTACGAGCAGTACTTC. It specifies CASRTGIDSDYEQYF.

The table lists this clonotype with a count of one. The rearrangement uses TRBV7-2 and TRBJ1-2; perhaps TRBD1 as D (6 bases). V dropped 1 base and J dropped 8 bases, with 14 bases sitting between them. CDR3 length equals 14 residues. In germline, CDR1 is SGHTA, CDR2 FQGNSA. CDR3 nucleotide sequence: TGTGCCAGCAGCTTAGTGGGGGGCGTCGGCGGCTACACCTTC. Translation gives CASSLVGGVGGYTF. Full variable domain (outside the CDR3, taken from reference TRBV7-2 and TRBJ1-2): GAGVSQSPSNKVTEKGKDVELRCDPISGHTALYWYRQSLGQGLEFLIYFQGNSAPDKSGLPSDRFSAERTGGSVSTLTIQRTQQEDSAVYLCASSLVGGVGGYTFGSGTRLTVV.

This clonotype occurred a few times. V gene TRBV10-1 combines with J gene TRBJ2-2; unclear D gene. Trimming pared 8 bases from V and 6 bases from J, leaving 13 bases between. Germline CDR1 is WNHNN and CDR2 is SYGVQD (reference sequence). The CDR3 totals 13 residues. The CDR3 region has the DNA TGCGCCAGCTCGGAACGCCCGTCCGGGGAGCTGTTTTTT. It is translated as CASSERPSGELFF.

The chain joins TRBV20-1 to TRBJ2-7; no definite D call. Germline lookup yields CDR1 DFQATT and CDR2 SNEGSKA (reference sequence). The V gene lost 1 base and the J gene lost 4 bases, with 5 bases spanning the gap. The CDR3 extends over 11 amino acids. The CDR3 region has the DNA TGCAGTGCTAGAGGACATTACGAGCAGTACTTC. This translates into CSARGHYEQYF.

J is TRBJ2-7 and V is TRBV30, with a tentative D call TRBD2 (5 bases). The CDR3 has 14 amino acids. Germline CDR1 and CDR2: GTSNPN and SVGIG (reference sequence). V was cut by 1 base and J by 0 bases, with 10 bases left in between. CDR3 bases: TGTGCCTGGAGTGAACAGCGGTTCTCCTACGAGCAGTACTTC. Amino acids: CAWSEQRFSYEQYF.

The rearrangement links TRBV20-1 to TRBJ2-7; TRBD2 is a possible D gene (5 bases). The CDR3 runs to 14 residues. The V end lost 5 bases, the J end lost 3 bases, and 17 bases lay between the germline ends. Germline assignment: CDR1 DFQATT and CDR2 SNEGSKA (reference sequence). The CDR3 is CSARLRGRRYEQYF. CDR3 nucleotide sequence: TGCAGTGCTCGCCTTCGGGGTCGCCGCTACGAGCAGTACTTC.

For the CDR3, the DNA is TGCGCCAGCAGTGAGCTGAGGGGGGGTACTTCCTACGAGCAGTACTTC. As protein: CASSELRGGTSYEQYF. This chain connects TRBV10-2 to TRBJ2-7; maybe TRBD2 (7 bases). The V gene lost 2 bases and the J gene lost 1 base, with 15 bases spanning the gap. This CDR3 has 16 amino acids. Germline loops: CDR1 WSHSY, CDR2 SAAADI.

J is TRBJ2-7 and V is TRBV24-1; 8 bases fit TRBD1. With V trimmed by 3 bases and J by 2 bases, 5 bases remained unmatched. Looked up from germline, CDR1 is KGHDR and CDR2 is SFDVKD. The CDR3 is made up of 15 amino acids. CDR3 residues: CATSDHGQGAYEQYF. The CDR3 nucleotides are TGTGCCACCAGTGATCACGGACAGGGCGCCTACGAGCAGTACTTC.

The CDR3 DNA reads TGCAGTCGCGGGGCCACGTGGGGGCTGGTTTGGGAGACCCAGTACTTC. Translation: CSRGATWGLVWETQYF. The rearrangement links TRBV29-1 to TRBJ2-5; D tentatively reads TRBD1 or TRBD2 (6 bases each). Looked up from germline, CDR1 is SQVTM and CDR2 is ANQGSEA. The CDR3 is 16 residues long.